These T cell receptor beta chains were read from a single sample in a study of CD8 T cells in Susac syndrome. MiXCR, applied by TCRdb to the immunoSEQ multiplex PCR reads, yields one record per CDR3 protein. Here the sample spans 160,000 or so distinct CDR3 sequences, 93% being singletons. Sequencing was done on a sample of CD4+ T cells from PBMCs. Receptor source: a human donor in good health. Each CDR3 is given with its conserved first and last residue. The D gene is left open where the match is weak. Rows give clone size only sometimes, using once, few, many, or a class for an expanded clone.

TRBJ2-4 TRBV20-1 TRBD2 - TGCAGTGCCAAGACTAGCGGGGTTATCCTAGCCAAAAACATTCAGTACTTC CSAKTSGVILAKNIQYF
TRBJ1-1 TRBV7-9 - once TGTGCCAGCAGCTCTAAACTACAGGGAAGGGCTGAAGCTTTCTTT CASSSKLQGRAEAFF
TRBJ1-5 TRBV29-1 - - TGCAGCGTCGCCAGGAGCCCCAATCAGCCCCAGCATTTT CSVARSPNQPQHF
TRBJ1-1 TRBV12-3/TRBV12-4 - - TGTGCCAGCAGTTTCATTGGGAACACTGAAGCTTTCTTT CASSFIGNTEAFF
TRBJ2-3 TRBV19 - once TGTGCCAGTAGTTCCAGTCTAGCAACAGATACGCAGTATTTT CASSSSLATDTQYF
TRBJ2-1 TRBV28 - - TGTGCCAGCAGCCGGGACTCCTTCGAGCAGTTCTTC CASSRDSFEQFF
TRBJ1-3 TRBV18 - - TGTGCCAGCTCACCACCGTCCGGGGACTCTGGAAACACCATATATTTT CASSPPSGDSGNTIYF
TRBJ2-5 TRBV20-1 - - TGCAGTGCTGATACCACACAGGGCCCCGAGACCCAGTACTTC CSADTTQGPETQYF
TRBJ1-4 TRBV27 - - TGTGCCAGCAGTTTTGACAGCCTTGGGGAAAAACTGTTTTTT CASSFDSLGEKLFF
TRBJ2-7 TRBV7-9 TRBD1 - TGTGCCAGCAGCTTAGCTAGGACAGGGGGGCAGTACTTC CASSLARTGGQYF
TRBJ1-5 TRBV12-3/TRBV12-4 TRBD1 - TGTGCCAGCAGGCGGACAGGGGGCGAAAGCAATCAGCCCCAGCATTTT CASRRTGGESNQPQHF
TRBJ2-6 TRBV5-1 - - TGCACCAGCAGCTTGGCGGGTGGGAGAGGAGCCAACGTCCTGACTTTC CTSSLAGGRGANVLTF
TRBJ1-1 TRBV18 - - TGTGCCAGCTCACCAGCCGTTGTGGGAGCTTTCTTT CASSPAVVGAFF
TRBJ2-2 TRBV7-9 - once TGTGCCAGCAGCTTAGGCCGTAGGGAAGACACCGGGGAGCTGTTTTTT CASSLGRREDTGELFF
TRBJ2-3 TRBV5-1 - - TGCGCCAGCAGCTGGGTGTCCAGCACAGATACGCAGTATTTT CASSWVSSTDTQYF
TRBJ1-5 TRBV30 - - TGTGCCTGGAGCCGTCTGTTGCATCAGCCCCAGCATTTT CAWSRLLHQPQHF
TRBJ2-4 TRBV6-2/TRBV6-3 TRBD2 - TGTGCCAGCAGCCCTGACCTAGCGGGGGCCTGTTACTTC CASSPDLAGACYF
TRBJ2-5 TRBV2 - few TGTGCCAGCAGTGAGGTCAGCCAAGAGACCCAGTACTTC CASSEVSQETQYF
TRBJ1-1 TRBV10-3 - - TGTGCCATCATGGGAAGGTTGGGCACTGAAGCTTTCTTT CAIMGRLGTEAFF
TRBJ2-1 TRBV3-1 - - TGTGCCAGCAGCCAAGGTCCCCAGGTACTGGGAAATGAGCAGTTCTTC CASSQGPQVLGNEQFF
TRBJ2-5 TRBV5-1 - - TGCGCCAGCAGCTTGGAGAGGGGGACCCAGTACTTC CASSLERGTQYF
TRBJ1-6 TRBV4-1 - - TGCGCCAGCAGCCAGGCAGATCCCCTTAATTCACCCCTCCACTTT CASSQADPLNSPLHF
TRBJ2-7 TRBV5-1 TRBD2 - TGCGCCAGCAGCTTGACGATCTCCGACAGACTAGCGGGGTACGAGCAGTACTTC CASSLTISDRLAGYEQYF
TRBJ2-5 TRBV19 - - TGTGCCAGTAGTATCGGACGTCTGGAGACCCAGTACTTC CASSIGRLETQYF
TRBJ2-5 TRBV5-1 - - TGCGCCAGCAGCTTGCAGGGGAACCAAGGGACCCAGTACTTC CASSLQGNQGTQYF
TRBJ1-3 TRBV3-1 - - TGTGCCAGCAGCCAAGATGATGGGGGAGGAAACACCATATATTTT CASSQDDGGGNTIYF
TRBJ2-5 TRBV29-1 TRBD1 - TGCAGCGTCATCCGGGACAGGGCAGAGACCCAGTACTTC CSVIRDRAETQYF
TRBJ2-1 TRBV29-1 - - TGCAGCGTCCGGGGACCAGGGGATGAGCAGTTCTTC CSVRGPGDEQFF
TRBJ2-6 TRBV9 - - TGTGCCAGCAGCGGTCCGGAGACAGGCCTCTCTGGGGCCAACGTCCTGACTTTC CASSGPETGLSGANVLTF
TRBJ1-5 TRBV16 TRBD1 - TGTGCCAGCAGCCGGTCGGGGACAGGCAATCAGCCCCAGCATTTT CASSRSGTGNQPQHF
TRBJ2-7 TRBV12-3/TRBV12-4 - - TGTGCCAGCAGTTTAGTGGGGTATCGGGAGTACTTC CASSLVGYREYF
TRBJ1-2 TRBV28 TRBD1 - TGTGCCAGCAGACGACAGGGCCCGCGAGGCTACACCTTC CASRRQGPRGYTF
TRBJ1-2 TRBV18 TRBD1 - TGTGCCAGCTCACCAGGGGGACAGGACCTCTATGGCTACACCTTC CASSPGGQDLYGYTF
TRBJ2-7 TRBV27 TRBD2 - TGTGCCAGCAGGAGCGGGGGAGCCTACGAGCAGTACTTC CASRSGGAYEQYF
TRBJ1-1 TRBV25-1 - - TGTGCCAGCTCCCGGGGGGGGAGGAAGAACACTGAAGCTTTCTTT CASSRGGRKNTEAFF
TRBJ2-7 TRBV9 - - TGTGCCAGCAGCGGGGGAAGCCGGGAGCAGTACTTC CASSGGSREQYF
TRBJ2-5 TRBV29-1 - - TGCAGCGTTGCGGGGGGCCGGGAGACCCAGTACTTC CSVAGGRETQYF
TRBJ2-2 TRBV11-3 - - TGTGCCAGCAGCCTGGGACTTGGGAACACCGGGGAGCTGTTTTTT CASSLGLGNTGELFF
TRBJ1-5 TRBV6-5 - - TGTGCCAGCAGTTACTTTCCCAGGGTCGGCAATCAGCCCCAGCATTTT CASSYFPRVGNQPQHF
TRBJ2-2 TRBV7-3 - - TGTGCCAGCAGCTTAACGGAGTTGCCCACCGGGGAGCTGTTTTTT CASSLTELPTGELFF
TRBJ2-2 TRBV27 - - TGTGCCAGCAGGGATCGCGGGGAGCTGTTTTTT CASRDRGELFF
TRBJ2-5 TRBV5-1 - - TGCGCCACCCAGGCCGGGGTCGAGGGGGAGACCCAGTACTTC CATQAGVEGETQYF
TRBJ1-2 TRBV6-5 - - TGTGCCAGCAGTTTTGGGCCCCAGTCCAGCTATGGCTACACCTTC CASSFGPQSSYGYTF
TRBJ1-4 TRBV7-8 - - TGTGCCAGCAGCTCCACGGACAGAACCACCGAAAAACTGTTTTTT CASSSTDRTTEKLFF
TRBJ2-1 TRBV29-1 TRBD2 - TGCAGCGTTGAAGCTGTGGGGGGGAATGAGCAGTTCTTC CSVEAVGGNEQFF